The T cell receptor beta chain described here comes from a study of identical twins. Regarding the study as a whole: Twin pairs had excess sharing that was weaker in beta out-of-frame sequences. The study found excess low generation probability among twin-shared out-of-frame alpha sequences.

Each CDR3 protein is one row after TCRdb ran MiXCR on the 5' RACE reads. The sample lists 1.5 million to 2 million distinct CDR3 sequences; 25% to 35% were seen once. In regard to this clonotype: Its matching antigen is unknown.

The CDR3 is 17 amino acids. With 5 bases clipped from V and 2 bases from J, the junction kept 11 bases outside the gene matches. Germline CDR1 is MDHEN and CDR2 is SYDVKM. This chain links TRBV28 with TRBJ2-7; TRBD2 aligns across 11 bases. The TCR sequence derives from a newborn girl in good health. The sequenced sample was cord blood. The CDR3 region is CASSDPGLAGGAYEQYF. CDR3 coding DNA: TGTGCCAGCAGTGACCCGGGGCTAGCGGGAGGTGCCTACGAGCAGTACTTC.